Listed below are T cell receptor beta chains from one sample, sequenced in a study of cytomegalovirus exposure and HLA in healthy donors. Sequenced by immunoSEQ multiplex PCR; TCRdb stores in-frame clones only, minus some. The table has about 210,000 clones, about four fifths seen once. The sample was PBMCs. These receptors were taken from a woman in her forties or fifties in good health and CMV-seropositive. The CDR3 runs from the conserved cysteine through the conserved F or W. The order of the fields is J gene, V gene, D gene, clone size, CDR3 protein, CDR3 DNA. The D gene is left open where the match is weak. Clone size is stated in some rows and not others, as once, few, many or a class when expanded.

>TRBJ2-7|TRBV29-1|TRBD1|.
CSVGTGGPVYEQYF
TGCAGCGTTGGGACAGGGGGCCCTGTGTACGAGCAGTACTTC
>TRBJ1-6|TRBV7-2|TRBD1|.
CASSALPGGGNSPLHF
TGTGCCAGCAGCGCATTGCCAGGGGGCGGTAATTCACCCCTCCACTTT
>TRBJ2-3|TRBV6-4|.|.
CASSVRDTDTQYF
TGTGCCAGCAGTGTCCGGGATACAGATACGCAGTATTTT
>TRBJ2-7|TRBV7-8|.|.
CASSPTASYEQYF
TGTGCCAGCAGCCCGACAGCCTCCTACGAGCAGTACTTC
>TRBJ2-1|TRBV2|.|.
CASLPGTYNEQFF
TGTGCCAGCCTCCCGGGTACGTACAATGAGCAGTTCTTC
>TRBJ2-3|TRBV5-1|.|.
CASSFGHRTDTQYF
TGCGCCAGCAGCTTCGGACACCGCACAGATACGCAGTATTTT
>TRBJ1-1|TRBV15|.|.
CATSLRGDTEAFF
TGTGCCACCAGCCTCAGGGGAGACACTGAAGCTTTCTTT
>TRBJ1-1|TRBV5-6|.|.
CASSLRGWDTEAFF
TGTGCCAGCAGCTTAAGGGGCTGGGACACTGAAGCTTTCTTT
>TRBJ2-4|TRBV7-2|.|.
CASSTSIANIQYF
TGTGCCAGCAGTACTAGTATCGCAAACATTCAGTACTTC
>TRBJ1-2|TRBV7-3|.|few
CASSPGQHYGYTF
TGTGCCAGCAGCCCAGGTCAGCACTATGGCTACACCTTC
>TRBJ1-1|TRBV20-1|TRBD1|.
CSARGQGQAFF
TGCAGTGCTAGAGGACAGGGGCAAGCTTTCTTT
>TRBJ1-4|TRBV6-1|.|.
CASSEGGISEKLFF
TGTGCCAGCAGTGAAGGCGGTATCAGCGAAAAACTGTTTTTT
>TRBJ2-5|TRBV19|.|.
CASSIDHLGGATQYF
TGTGCCAGTAGTATAGATCATCTAGGTGGAGCGACCCAGTACTTC
>TRBJ2-3|TRBV12-5|TRBD2|.
CASGSGGGGVTDTQYF
TGTGCTAGTGGTTCGGGAGGGGGTGGCGTCACAGATACGCAGTATTTT
>TRBJ2-2|TRBV5-1|TRBD2|.
CASSLTSGRTGELFF
TGCGCCAGCAGCTTGACTAGCGGGCGCACCGGGGAGCTGTTTTTT
>TRBJ1-5|TRBV6-5|TRBD1|.
CASSRQGFNQPQHF
TGTGCCAGCAGTCGACAGGGATTCAATCAGCCCCAGCATTTT
>TRBJ1-4|TRBV7-2|TRBD1|.
CASSRGGAGEKLFF
TGTGCCAGCAGCCGAGGGGGCGCGGGTGAAAAACTGTTTTTT
>TRBJ1-2|TRBV13|.|.
CASSLTKDGGYTF
TGTGCCAGCAGCTTAACTAAGGATGGTGGCTACACCTTC
>TRBJ2-5|TRBV6-1|TRBD2|.
CASSELGLAGGRETQYF
TGTGCCAGCAGTGAACTCGGACTAGCGGGGGGGCGAGAGACCCAGTACTTC
>TRBJ2-7|TRBV28|TRBD1|.
CASSSQGQVPYEQYF
TGTGCCAGCAGTTCACAGGGACAGGTCCCCTACGAGCAGTACTTC
>TRBJ2-7|TRBV2|TRBD1|.
CASSYRQGAPLEQYF
TGTGCCAGCAGCTACAGACAGGGGGCGCCTCTCGAGCAGTACTTC
>TRBJ2-4|TRBV19|TRBD1|.
CASSISRTGGGEYF
TGTGCCAGTAGTATCTCCCGGACAGGGGGTGGGGAGTACTTC
>TRBJ1-4|TRBV5-1|TRBD1|.
CASGQGVNEKLFF
TGCGCCAGCGGACAGGGGGTTAATGAAAAACTGTTTTTT
>TRBJ1-2|TRBV19|.|.
CASKTGAYGYTF
TGTGCCAGCAAAACAGGTGCCTATGGCTACACCTTC
>TRBJ2-1|TRBV7-2|.|.
CASSLGASSYNEQFF
TGTGCCAGCAGCTTAGGGGCCAGCTCCTACAATGAGCAGTTCTTC
>TRBJ1-2|TRBV6-5|.|.
CASSYSTSYGYTF
TGTGCCAGCAGTTACTCCACCAGCTATGGCTACACCTTC
>TRBJ2-7|TRBV27|TRBD2|.
CASSPRVAGVSYEQYF
TGTGCCAGCAGTCCCCGGGTAGCGGGGGTCTCCTACGAGCAGTACTTC
>TRBJ2-3|TRBV7-7|TRBD2|.
CASSPGTSDTDTQYF
TGTGCCAGCAGCCCCGGGACTAGCGACACAGATACGCAGTATTTT
>TRBJ2-7|TRBV5-1|.|.
CASSTPQGYGEQYF
TGCGCCAGCAGCACGCCCCAGGGATACGGGGAGCAGTACTTC
>TRBJ2-6|TRBV7-9|.|few
CASSWTRANVLTF
TGTGCCAGCAGCTGGACTAGGGCCAACGTCCTGACTTTC
>TRBJ1-2|TRBV7-9|TRBD1|.
CASSLEDRGRGGYTF
TGTGCCAGCAGCTTAGAGGACAGGGGGAGAGGGGGCTACACCTTC
>TRBJ2-1|TRBV7-9|TRBD1|.
CASSLDRGAYNEQFF
TGTGCCAGCAGCCTAGACAGGGGCGCCTACAATGAGCAGTTCTTC
>TRBJ1-4|TRBV27|.|.
CASAVSTREKLFF
TGTGCCAGCGCGGTTTCAACACGAGAAAAACTGTTTTTT
>TRBJ2-3|TRBV7-2|TRBD2|.
CASSLVAGGLTDTQYF
TGTGCCAGCAGCTTAGTGGCGGGGGGTCTGACAGATACGCAGTATTTT
>TRBJ1-6|TRBV27|.|.
CASSLAGYNSPLHF
TGTGCCAGCAGTTTGGCGGGGTATAATTCACCCCTCCACTTT
>TRBJ2-3|TRBV15|TRBD1|.
CATSRAGTGGDTQYF
TGTGCCACCAGCAGAGCCGGGACAGGGGGGGATACGCAGTATTTT
>TRBJ1-1|TRBV30|.|.
CAWSSGERTNTEAFF
TGTGCCTGGAGTTCCGGAGAGAGAACGAACACTGAAGCTTTCTTT
>TRBJ1-3|TRBV9|.|.
CASSVDSSGNTIYF
TGTGCCAGCAGCGTCGACAGCTCTGGAAACACCATATATTTT